This T cell receptor (beta chain) stems from a study of identical twins (TCRdb year 2016). Regarding the complete study: To test whether fetal clonotypes persist, the study used deep sequencing on TCR alpha and beta repertoires from monozygotic twins, unrelated adults of various ages, and cord blood. To rule out contamination, replicate twin experiments were performed at different times with different library preparation protocols. General study outcomes and caveats: Out-of-frame TCR alpha sequences shared between twins showed an excess of low generation-probability sequences compared with coincidental sharing between unrelated individuals. Excess twin sharing in beta out-of-frame sequences was weaker because fewer shared sequences lowered the signal-to-noise ratio. Zero-insertion analyses could be partly confounded by invariant T cells such as MAIT and iNKT, though diverse VJ usage argued against such confounding for most clonotypes. Conclusions relied on cross-sectional statistical analysis, since the same donors could not be followed over many years. Abundant cord blood beta clonotypes carried fewer insertions; young adult naive repertoires showed a weaker similar trend, while memory repertoires showed none. In monozygotic twins, out-of-frame TCR alpha sharing was systematically underestimated by recombination models, although the models agreed with sharing between unrelated individuals.

Every donor was a healthy Caucasian. The method was 5' RACE. These reads were obtained on an Illumina HiSeq 2000. Template switching added a universal primer binding site, and the final cDNA carried a unique molecular identifier that allowed TCR cDNA molecules to be counted accurately. First-strand cDNA for TCR alpha and beta chains was synthesized from specific primers in the conserved constant-segment region. To control for contamination, each cDNA library was double barcoded with a SMART-Mk sample barcode plus Illumina barcodes. TruSeq adapter sequences, together with Illumina sample barcodes, were added in two successive PCR steps. The TCR alpha and beta cDNA libraries were sequenced on the Illumina HiSeq platform using custom primers. Per the source publication's procedure: MiGEC processed the raw reads to extract unique molecular identifiers, while MiXCR was used to determine the CDR3 positions. Recombination models were inferred per individual with the repgenHMM and IGoR tools using an EM algorithm. Shared clonotypes were analyzed with the tcR package in R, and sharing was normalized by the product of cloneset sizes. To study raw recombination without the effects of thymic and clonal selection, out-of-frame nonproductive sequences were analyzed. Clones were called with MiXCR by TCRdb after fastp trimmed the public reads at Q25, and only in-frame beta chains were retained. Identical CDR3 proteins give one entry, which carries the most common genes and DNA. In this record, the V and J calls reflect TCRdb's handling and not the investigators' own analysis. For this sample there are approximately 1.8 million distinct CDR3 sequences; around 29% appear just once. Around 0.25% of the sample is taken by the ten largest.

This clonotype was seen more than once but under ten times. Its binding antigen is unknown. Qualities for individual bases were not recorded, and no much larger clone is one base off. The receptor's source is a newborn girl in good health. Sequencing was carried out using cord blood.

The CDR3 amino acid sequence is: CASSQDGSGGVVQETQYF. The sequenced DNA is TGTGCCAGCAGCCAAGATGGGTCTGGCGGAGTCGTTCAAGAGACCCAGTACTTC. The chain links TRBV4-2 with TRBJ2-5, with an unclear D gene assignment. The cysteine opens and the phenylalanine closes a CDR3 of 18 amino acids. Of the read, only the CDR3 DNA is kept; its 54 bases are in frame from base 1. Taken from the germline V gene, the CDR1 and CDR2 loops are LGHNA and YNFKEQ. Trimming takes 0 bases from V and 2 bases from J, and the germline ends sit 19 bases apart.